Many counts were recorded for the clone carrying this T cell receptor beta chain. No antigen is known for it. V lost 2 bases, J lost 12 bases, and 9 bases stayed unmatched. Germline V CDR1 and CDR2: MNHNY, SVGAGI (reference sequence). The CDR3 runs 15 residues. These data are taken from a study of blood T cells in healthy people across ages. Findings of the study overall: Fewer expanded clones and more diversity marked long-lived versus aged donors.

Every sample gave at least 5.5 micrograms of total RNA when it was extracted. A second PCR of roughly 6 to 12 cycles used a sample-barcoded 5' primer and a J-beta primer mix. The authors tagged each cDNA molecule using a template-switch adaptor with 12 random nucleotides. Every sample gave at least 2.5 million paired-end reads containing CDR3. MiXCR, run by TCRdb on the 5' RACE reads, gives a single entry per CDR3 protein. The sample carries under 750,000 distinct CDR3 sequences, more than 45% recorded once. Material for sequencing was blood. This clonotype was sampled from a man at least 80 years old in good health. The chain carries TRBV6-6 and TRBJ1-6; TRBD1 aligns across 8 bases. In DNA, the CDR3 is TGTGCCAGCAGTTACGGGACAGGACGAGCGGGACCCCTCCACTTT. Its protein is CASSYGTGRAGPLHF.